A single sample is the source of the 8 T cell receptor beta chains below, sequenced in a study of regulatory T cells in long-lasting Graves disease. Time point in this sample: newly diagnosed GD, antithyroid drugs for less than 3 months. The authors made the TCR library using RNA they extracted from PBMCs. CDR3-region Arm-PCR and iRepertoire HTBI primers produced the TCR beta libraries. TCRdb re-derived calls from the multiplex PCR reads in MiXCR, one entry per CDR3 protein. The sample contains roughly 500,000 distinct CDR3 sequences, approximately 13% of which appear only once. A further study also used this sample, focusing on T cells in Graves' hyperthyroidism and ophthalmopathy.

The sample in question was peripheral blood mononuclear cells (PBMCs), obtained at new diagnosis, from a patient treated with antithyroid drugs. These receptors were obtained from a man younger than 45 with Graves disease.

This clonotype was recorded at least ten times. This chain links TRBV12-3 or TRBV12-4 with TRBJ2-1; 11 bases match TRBD2. With 6 bases clipped from V and 4 bases from J, the junction kept 8 bases outside the gene matches. This CDR3 spans 16 amino acids. The chain's CDR3 is CASSNIAGGPYNEQFF. The DNA of the CDR3 is TGTGCCAGCAGCAACATAGCGGGAGGGCCTTACAATGAGCAGTTCTTC.

This clonotype showed up just a few times. The rearrangement joins TRBV24-1 to TRBJ2-5; D not resolved. This CDR3 region has 13 residues. V lost 3 bases and J 5 bases, leaving 9 bases between the germline ends. Germline V gene sequence: CDR1 KGHDR, CDR2 SFDVKD. The CDR3 nucleotides read TGTGCCACCAGTGATGAACGGTCGGAGACCCAGTACTTC. It specifies CATSDERSETQYF.

The table lists this clonotype with many counts. This sequence joins TRBV12-3 or TRBV12-4 and TRBJ2-5; D is undetermined. The CDR3 is made up of 13 amino acids. V was clipped by 2 bases and J by 3 bases, with 7 bases between them. For the CDR3, the DNA is TGTGCCAGCAGTTTATGGCAGGAAGAGACCCAGTACTTC. This encodes CASSLWQEETQYF.

The gene calls are TRBV19 and TRBJ2-7; TRBD1 matches at 8 bases. The length of the CDR3 is 14 residues. J gave up 3 bases and V 4 bases, and 5 bases lay outside the gene matches. CDR1 and CDR2 from the germline V gene are LNHDA and SQIVND (reference sequence). This CDR3 reads CASSRGGTGYEQYF. DNA for the CDR3: TGTGCCAGTAGTAGAGGAGGGACAGGCTACGAGCAGTACTTC.

This clonotype was seen repeatedly, ten times or more. The J gene is TRBJ1-1, the V gene TRBV7-9; no definite D call. The CDR3 is made up of 14 amino acids. CDR1 and CDR2 (germline): SEHNR, FQNEAQ (reference sequence). The V and J ends lost 3 bases and 1 base respectively, with 9 bases between them. The DNA for the CDR3 is TGTGCCAGCAGCTTGTTCGACGAGAACACTGAAGCTTTCTTT. As protein: CASSLFDENTEAFF.

This clonotype occurred many times. V gene TRBV10-3 combines with J gene TRBJ1-2; the D is unclear. The CDR3 loop spans 16 amino acids. Deletions cut 0 bases from V and 1 base from J, with 12 bases between. Germline values: CDR1 ENHRY, CDR2 SYGVKD. The chain's CDR3 is CAISESSGQRNYGYTF. In DNA, the CDR3 is TGTGCCATCAGTGAGTCGTCAGGTCAGCGTAACTATGGCTACACCTTC.

CDR3 protein: CASSPGTGKNEQFF. The CDR3 DNA is TGTGCCAGCAGTCCCGGGACAGGGAAAAATGAGCAGTTCTTC. This chain links TRBV5-8 with TRBJ2-1, with 9 nucleotides matching TRBD1. CDR1 and CDR2 (germline): SGHTS, YDEGEE. CDR3 length: 14 amino acids. Germline trimming cut 5 bases from V and 7 bases from J; bases unmatched to any gene: 7.

The rearrangement uses TRBV6-2 or TRBV6-3 and TRBJ1-1, with D uncertain. The V end was cut by 2 bases, the J end by 8 bases, with 6 bases between. The V gene's germline CDR1 is MNHEY and CDR2 SVGEGT. This CDR3 has 11 residues. CDR3 amino acids: CASSYSREAFF. The CDR3 DNA is TGTGCCAGCAGTTACAGCAGGGAAGCTTTCTTT.